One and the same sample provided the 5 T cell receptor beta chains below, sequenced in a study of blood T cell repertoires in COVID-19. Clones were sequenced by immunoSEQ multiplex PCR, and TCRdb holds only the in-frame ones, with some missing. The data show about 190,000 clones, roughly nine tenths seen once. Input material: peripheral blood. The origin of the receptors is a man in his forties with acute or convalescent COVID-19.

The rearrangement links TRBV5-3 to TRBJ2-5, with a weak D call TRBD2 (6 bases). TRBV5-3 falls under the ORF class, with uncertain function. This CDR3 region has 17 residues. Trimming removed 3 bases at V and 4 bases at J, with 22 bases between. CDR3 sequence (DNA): TGTGCCAGAAGCTGGGGGGAAAGGGGACGCCCCCGAGAGACCCAGTACTTC. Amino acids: CARSWGERGRPRETQYF.

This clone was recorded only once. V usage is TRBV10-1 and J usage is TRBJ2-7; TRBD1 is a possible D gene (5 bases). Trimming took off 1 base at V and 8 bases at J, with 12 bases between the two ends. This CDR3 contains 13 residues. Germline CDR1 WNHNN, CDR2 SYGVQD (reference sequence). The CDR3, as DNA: TGCGCCAGCAGTGAGTTCAGGGAAGGACAGCAGTACTTC. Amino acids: CASSEFREGQQYF.

The CDR3 nucleotides read TGTGCCAGCAGCCCCGGTCCCTACGAGCAGTACTTC. Translated, it gives CASSPGPYEQYF. This rearrangement joins TRBV6-2 or TRBV6-3 to TRBJ2-7; D remains unclear. Trimming cost V 6 bases and J 2 bases, with 8 bases left between them. CDR1 is MNHEY, CDR2 SVGEGT, per germline. The CDR3 has 12 residues.

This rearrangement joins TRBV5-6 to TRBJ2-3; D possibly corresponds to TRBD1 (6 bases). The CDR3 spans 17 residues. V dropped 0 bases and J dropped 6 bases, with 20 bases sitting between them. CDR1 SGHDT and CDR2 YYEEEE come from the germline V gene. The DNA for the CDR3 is TGTGCCAGCAGCTTGGGCTGGACAGCTCCACGAGGGGATACGCAGTATTTT. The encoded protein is CASSLGWTAPRGDTQYF. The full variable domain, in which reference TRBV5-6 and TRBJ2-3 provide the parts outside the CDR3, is DAGVTQSPTHLIKTRGQQVTLRCSPKSGHDTVSWYQQALGQGPQFIFQYYEEEERQRGNFPDRFSGHQFPNYSSELNVNALLLGDSALYLCASSLGWTAPRGDTQYFGPGTRLTVL.

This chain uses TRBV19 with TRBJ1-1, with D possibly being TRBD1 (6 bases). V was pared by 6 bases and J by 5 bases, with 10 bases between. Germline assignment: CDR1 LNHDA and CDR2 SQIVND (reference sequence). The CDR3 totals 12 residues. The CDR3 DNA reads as TGTGCCAGTAGGAGGGGGTTAACTGAAGCTTTCTTT. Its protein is CASRRGLTEAFF.